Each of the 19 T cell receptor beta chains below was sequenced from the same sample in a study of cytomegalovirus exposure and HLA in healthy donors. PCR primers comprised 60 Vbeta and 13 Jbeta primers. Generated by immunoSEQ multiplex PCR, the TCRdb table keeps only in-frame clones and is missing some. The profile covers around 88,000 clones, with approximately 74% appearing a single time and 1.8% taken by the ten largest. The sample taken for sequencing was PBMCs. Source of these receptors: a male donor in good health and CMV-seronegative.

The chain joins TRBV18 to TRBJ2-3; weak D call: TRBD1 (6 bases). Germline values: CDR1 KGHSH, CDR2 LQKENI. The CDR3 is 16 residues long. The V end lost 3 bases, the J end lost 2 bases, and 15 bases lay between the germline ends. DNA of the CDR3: TGTGCCAGCTCACCTCTGGACAGACAAACCACAGATACGCAGTATTTT. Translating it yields CASSPLDRQTTDTQYF.

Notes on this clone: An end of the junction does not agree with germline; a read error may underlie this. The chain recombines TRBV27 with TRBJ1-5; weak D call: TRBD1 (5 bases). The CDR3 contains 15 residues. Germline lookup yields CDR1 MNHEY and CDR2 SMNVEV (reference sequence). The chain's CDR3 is CACSFSGLGNQPQHF. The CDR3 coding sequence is TGTGCCTGCAGTTTTTCAGGGTTGGGCAATCAGCCCCAGCATTTT.

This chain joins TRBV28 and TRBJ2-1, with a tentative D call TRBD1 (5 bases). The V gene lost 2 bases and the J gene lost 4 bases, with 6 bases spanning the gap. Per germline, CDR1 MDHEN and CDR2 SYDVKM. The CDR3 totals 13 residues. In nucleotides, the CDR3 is TGTGCCAGCAGTTTAAGGGGTTACAATGAGCAGTTCTTC. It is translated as CASSLRGYNEQFF. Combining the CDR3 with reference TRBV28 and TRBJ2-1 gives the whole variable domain DVKVTQSSRYLVKRTGEKVFLECVQDMDHENMFWYRQDPGLGLRLIYFSYDVKMKEKGDIPEGYSVSREKKERFSLILESASTNQTSMYLCASSLRGYNEQFFGPGTRLTVL.

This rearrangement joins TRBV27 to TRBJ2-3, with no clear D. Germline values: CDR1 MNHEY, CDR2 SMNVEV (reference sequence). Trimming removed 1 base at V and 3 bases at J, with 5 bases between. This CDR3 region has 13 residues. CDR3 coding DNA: TGTGCCAGCAGTTTATTCCGGACAGATACGCAGTATTTT. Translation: CASSLFRTDTQYF.

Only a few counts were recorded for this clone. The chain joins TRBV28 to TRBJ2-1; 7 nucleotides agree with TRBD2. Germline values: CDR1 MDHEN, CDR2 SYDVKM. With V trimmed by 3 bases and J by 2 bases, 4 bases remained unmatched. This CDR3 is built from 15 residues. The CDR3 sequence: CASSFSAGTYNEQFF. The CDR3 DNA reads TGTGCCAGCAGTTTTTCAGCGGGAACCTACAATGAGCAGTTCTTC.

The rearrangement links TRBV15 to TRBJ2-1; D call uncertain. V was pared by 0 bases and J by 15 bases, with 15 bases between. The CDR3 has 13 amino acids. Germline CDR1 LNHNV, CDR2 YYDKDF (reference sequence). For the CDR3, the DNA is TGTGCCACCAGCAGAGATAATTATCGAGATCGGTTCTTC. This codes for CATSRDNYRDRFF.

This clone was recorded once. CDR3 bases: TGTGCCAGCAGCTTGGGGGGATCGGGTGGCTACACCTTC. Protein: CASSLGGSGGYTF. This chain joins TRBV11-2 and TRBJ1-2; possibly TRBD1 for D (5 bases). Trimming removed 3 bases from V and 7 bases from J, with 12 bases in between. This CDR3 spans 13 amino acids. Germline V lookup: CDR1 SGHAT, CDR2 FQNNGV.

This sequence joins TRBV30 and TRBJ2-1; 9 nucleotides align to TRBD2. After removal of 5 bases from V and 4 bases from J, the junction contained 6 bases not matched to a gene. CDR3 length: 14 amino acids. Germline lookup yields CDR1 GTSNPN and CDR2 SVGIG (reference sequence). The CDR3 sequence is CAWGRLAVYNEQFF. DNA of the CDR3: TGTGCCTGGGGACGACTAGCGGTGTACAATGAGCAGTTCTTC.

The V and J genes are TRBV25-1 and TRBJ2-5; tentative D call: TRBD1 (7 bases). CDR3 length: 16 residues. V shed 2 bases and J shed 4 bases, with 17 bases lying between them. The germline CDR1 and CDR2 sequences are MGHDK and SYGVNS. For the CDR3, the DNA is TGTGCCAGCAGTGAAGCAGGGGGGCCGGGGGTAGAGACCCAGTACTTC. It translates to CASSEAGGPGVETQYF.

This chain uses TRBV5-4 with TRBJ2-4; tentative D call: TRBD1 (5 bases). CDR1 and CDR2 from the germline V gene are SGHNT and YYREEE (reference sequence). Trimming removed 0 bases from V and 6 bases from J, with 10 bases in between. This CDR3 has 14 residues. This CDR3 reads CASSLAVTANIQYF. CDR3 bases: TGTGCCAGCAGCTTGGCTGTGACAGCAAACATTCAGTACTTC.

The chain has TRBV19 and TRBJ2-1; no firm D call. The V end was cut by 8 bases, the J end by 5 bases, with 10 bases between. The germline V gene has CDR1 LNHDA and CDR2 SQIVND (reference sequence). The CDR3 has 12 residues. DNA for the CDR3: TGTGCCAGTGGAACTATGGACAATGAGCAGTTCTTC. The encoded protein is CASGTMDNEQFF.

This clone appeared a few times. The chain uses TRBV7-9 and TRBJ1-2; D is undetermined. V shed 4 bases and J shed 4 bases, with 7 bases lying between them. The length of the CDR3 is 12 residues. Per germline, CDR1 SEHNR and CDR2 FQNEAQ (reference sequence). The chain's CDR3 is CASSYPSYGYTF. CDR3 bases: TGTGCCAGCAGCTATCCCTCCTATGGCTACACCTTC.

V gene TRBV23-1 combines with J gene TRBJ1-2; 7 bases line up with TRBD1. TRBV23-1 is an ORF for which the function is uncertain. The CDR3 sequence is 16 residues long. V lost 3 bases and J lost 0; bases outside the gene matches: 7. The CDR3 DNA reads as TGCGCCAGCAGTCACGATCGGACAGGTCCTAACTATGGCTACACCTTC. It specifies CASSHDRTGPNYGYTF.

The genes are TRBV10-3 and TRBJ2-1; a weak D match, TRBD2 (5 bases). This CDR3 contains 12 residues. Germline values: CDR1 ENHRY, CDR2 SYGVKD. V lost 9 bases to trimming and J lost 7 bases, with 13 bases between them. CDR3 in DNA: TGTGCCATAGGTTTGTTAGCGAATGAGCAGTTCTTC. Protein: CAIGLLANEQFF.

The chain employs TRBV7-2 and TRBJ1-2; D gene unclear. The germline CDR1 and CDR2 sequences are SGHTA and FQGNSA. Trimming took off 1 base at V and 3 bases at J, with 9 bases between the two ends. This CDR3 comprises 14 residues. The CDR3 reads CASSLGRDHYGYTF. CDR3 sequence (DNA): TGTGCCAGCAGCTTAGGTCGGGATCACTATGGCTACACCTTC.

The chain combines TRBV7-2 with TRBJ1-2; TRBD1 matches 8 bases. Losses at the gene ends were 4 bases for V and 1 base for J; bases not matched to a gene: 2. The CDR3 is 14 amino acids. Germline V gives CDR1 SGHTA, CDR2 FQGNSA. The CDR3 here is CASSSGQGNYGYTF. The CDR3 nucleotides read TGTGCCAGCAGCTCCGGACAGGGTAACTATGGCTACACCTTC.

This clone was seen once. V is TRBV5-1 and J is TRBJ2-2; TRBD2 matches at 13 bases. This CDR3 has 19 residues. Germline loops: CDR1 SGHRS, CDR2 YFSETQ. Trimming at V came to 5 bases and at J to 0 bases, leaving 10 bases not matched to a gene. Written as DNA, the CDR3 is TGCGCCAGCAGTATAATACTAGCGGGAGGGTACCCGAACACCGGGGAGCTGTTTTTT. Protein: CASSIILAGGYPNTGELFF.

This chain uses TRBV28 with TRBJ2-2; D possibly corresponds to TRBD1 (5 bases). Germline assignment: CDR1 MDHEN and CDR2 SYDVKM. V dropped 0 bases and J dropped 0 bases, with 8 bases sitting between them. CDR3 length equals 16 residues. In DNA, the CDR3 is TGTGCCAGCAGTTTATGGACAGTTACGAACACCGGGGAGCTGTTTTTT. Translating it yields CASSLWTVTNTGELFF. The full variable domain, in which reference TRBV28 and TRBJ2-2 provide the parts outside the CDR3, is DVKVTQSSRYLVKRTGEKVFLECVQDMDHENMFWYRQDPGLGLRLIYFSYDVKMKEKGDIPEGYSVSREKKERFSLILESASTNQTSMYLCASSLWTVTNTGELFFGEGSRLTVL.

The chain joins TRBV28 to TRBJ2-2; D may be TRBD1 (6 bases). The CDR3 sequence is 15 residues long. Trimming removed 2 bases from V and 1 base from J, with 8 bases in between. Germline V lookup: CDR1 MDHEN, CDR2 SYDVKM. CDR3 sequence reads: CASSLGQMNTGELFF. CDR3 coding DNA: TGTGCCAGCAGTTTAGGACAGATGAACACCGGGGAGCTGTTTTTT.